This T cell receptor beta chain was observed in a study of cytomegalovirus exposure and HLA in healthy donors. Study-wide results and caveats: The listing of roughly 160 TCR beta chains classed them as cytomegalovirus-associated.

Comment on this clone: The antigen remains unidentified.

Using immunoSEQ multiplex PCR, the repertoire was profiled, and TCRdb retains in-frame clones only, with some absent. This sample carries about 130,000 clones, roughly 86% of them seen once, and the ten largest clones take 3% to 3.5%. In germline, CDR1 is SGDLS, CDR2 YYNGEE. The CDR3 extends over 17 amino acids. The ends lost 4 bases at V and 2 bases at J; junction bases unmatched: 15. This TCR was recovered from a man younger than 45 in good health and CMV-seronegative. The sequenced sample was PBMCs. The chain employs TRBV9 and TRBJ2-7, with 7 positions matching TRBD1. CDR3 nucleotides: TGTGCCAGCAGCTCTATCTCCGGGACAGACCATCCCTACGAGCAGTACTTC. Translated, it gives CASSSISGTDHPYEQYF.